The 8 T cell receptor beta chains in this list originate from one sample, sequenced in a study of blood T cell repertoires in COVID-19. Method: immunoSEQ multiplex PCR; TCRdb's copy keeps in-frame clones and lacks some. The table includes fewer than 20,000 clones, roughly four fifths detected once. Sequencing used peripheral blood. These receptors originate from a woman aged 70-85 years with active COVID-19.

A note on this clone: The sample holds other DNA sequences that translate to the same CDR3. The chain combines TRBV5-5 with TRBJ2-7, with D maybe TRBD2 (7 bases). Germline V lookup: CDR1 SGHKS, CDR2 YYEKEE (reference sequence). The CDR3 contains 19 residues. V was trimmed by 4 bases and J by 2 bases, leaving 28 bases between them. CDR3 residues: CASSDRGGEGPLVPYEQYF. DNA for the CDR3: TGTGCCAGCAGCGACCGAGGGGGGGAGGGCCCCTTAGTCCCCTACGAGCAGTACTTC.

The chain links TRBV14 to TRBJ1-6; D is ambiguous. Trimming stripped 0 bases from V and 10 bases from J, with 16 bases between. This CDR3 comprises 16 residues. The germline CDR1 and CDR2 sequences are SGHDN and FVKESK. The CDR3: CASSQDSPGPGSPLHF. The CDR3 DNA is TGTGCCAGCAGCCAAGATAGCCCGGGTCCGGGGTCACCCCTCCACTTT.

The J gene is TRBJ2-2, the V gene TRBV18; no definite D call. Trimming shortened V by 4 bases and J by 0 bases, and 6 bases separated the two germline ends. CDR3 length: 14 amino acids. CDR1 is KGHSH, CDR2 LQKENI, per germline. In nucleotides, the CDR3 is TGTGCCAGCTCACGTGTTACGAACACCGGGGAGCTGTTTTTT. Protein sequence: CASSRVTNTGELFF. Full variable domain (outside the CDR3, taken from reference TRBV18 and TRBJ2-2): NAGVMQNPRHLVRRRGQEARLRCSPMKGHSHVYWYRQLPEEGLKFMVYLQKENIIDESGMPKERFSAEFPKEGPSILRIQQVVRGDSAAYFCASSRVTNTGELFFGEGSRLTVL.

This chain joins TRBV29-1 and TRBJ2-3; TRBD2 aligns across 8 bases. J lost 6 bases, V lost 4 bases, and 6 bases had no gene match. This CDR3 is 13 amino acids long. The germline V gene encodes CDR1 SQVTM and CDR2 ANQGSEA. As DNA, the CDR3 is TGCAGCGTTGTTAGCGGGAAGGGTGATACGCAGTATTTT. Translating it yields CSVVSGKGDTQYF.

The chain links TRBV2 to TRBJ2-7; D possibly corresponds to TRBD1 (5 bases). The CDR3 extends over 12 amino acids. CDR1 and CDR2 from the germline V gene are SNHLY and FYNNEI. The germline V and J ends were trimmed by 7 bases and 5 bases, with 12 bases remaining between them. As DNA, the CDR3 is TGTGCCAGCAAGGGCAGGGCCCACGAGCAGTACTTC. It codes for CASKGRAHEQYF.

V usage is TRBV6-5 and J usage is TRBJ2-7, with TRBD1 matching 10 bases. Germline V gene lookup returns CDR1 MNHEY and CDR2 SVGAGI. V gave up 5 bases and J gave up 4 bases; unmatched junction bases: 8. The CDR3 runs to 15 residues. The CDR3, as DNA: TGTGCCAGCAGTCGGGCCGGGACAGGGGTGTACGAGCAGTACTTC. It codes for CASSRAGTGVYEQYF.

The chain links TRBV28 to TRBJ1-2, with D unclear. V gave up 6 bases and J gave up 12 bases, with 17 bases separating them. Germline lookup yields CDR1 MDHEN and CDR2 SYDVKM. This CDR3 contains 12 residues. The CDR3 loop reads CASRAPQARHTF. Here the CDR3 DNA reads TGTGCCAGCAGAGCCCCCCAGGCTCGGCACACCTTC.

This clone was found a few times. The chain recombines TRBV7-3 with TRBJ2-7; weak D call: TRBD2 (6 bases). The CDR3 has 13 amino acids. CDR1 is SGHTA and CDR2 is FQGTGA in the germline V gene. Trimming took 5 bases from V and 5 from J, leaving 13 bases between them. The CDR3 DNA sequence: TGTGCCAGCAGCCCTTCCGGGAGTCACGAGCAGTACTTC. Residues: CASSPSGSHEQYF. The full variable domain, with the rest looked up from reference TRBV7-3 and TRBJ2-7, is GAGVSQTPSNKVTEKGKYVELRCDPISGHTALYWYRQSLGQGPEFLIYFQGTGAADDSGLPNDRFFAVRPEGSVSTLKIQRTERGDSAVYLCASSPSGSHEQYFGPGTRLTVT.